A single sample is the source of the 17 T cell receptor beta chains below, sequenced in a study of cytomegalovirus exposure and HLA in healthy donors. Assay used: immunoSEQ multiplex PCR; TCRdb lists only in-frame clones, some missing. The table shows roughly 100,000 clones, with about 95% occurring only once. Material for sequencing was PBMCs. Receptor source: a young woman in good health and CMV-seronegative.

This clone was counted once. The chain uses TRBV7-9 and TRBJ1-2; D ambiguous. Trimming stripped 5 bases from V and 4 bases from J, with 8 bases between. Germline CDR1 reads SEHNR; CDR2 reads FQNEAQ (reference sequence). This CDR3 is built from 12 residues. The CDR3 loop is CASSEDSYGYTF. The CDR3 region has the DNA TGTGCCAGCAGCGAAGACTCCTATGGCTACACCTTC.

CDR3 sequence: CASSYGGGYSYEQYF. The CDR3 DNA is TGTGCCAGCAGTTACGGCGGGGGGTACTCCTACGAGCAGTACTTC. V and J are TRBV6-5 and TRBJ2-7; TRBD2 agrees at 8 bases. V lost 2 bases and J lost 0; bases outside the gene matches: 3. This CDR3 contains 15 residues. CDR1 is MNHEY, CDR2 SVGAGI, per germline.

V and J are TRBV7-9 and TRBJ2-4; 7 bases match TRBD1. After removal of 9 bases from V and 1 base from J, the junction contained 6 bases not matched to a gene. Germline V gives CDR1 SEHNR, CDR2 FQNEAQ (reference sequence). CDR3 size: 14 residues. CDR3 residues: CASQLGQAKNIQYF. CDR3 DNA sequence: TGTGCCAGTCAATTGGGACAGGCCAAAAACATTCAGTACTTC.

The chain links TRBV5-1 to TRBJ2-7; D is perhaps TRBD2 (5 bases). The germline V and J ends were trimmed by 0 bases and 5 bases, with 6 bases remaining between them. CDR3 length: 12 residues. Looked up from germline, CDR1 is SGHRS and CDR2 is YFSETQ. CDR3 sequence: CASSLAGNEQYF. For the CDR3, the DNA is TGCGCCAGCAGCTTGGCGGGGAACGAGCAGTACTTC.

J is TRBJ1-6 and V is TRBV5-4; D is possibly TRBD1 (5 bases). The length of the CDR3 is 16 residues. V was shortened by 0 bases and J by 8 bases, with 15 bases between the two germline ends. CDR1 is SGHNT, CDR2 YYREEE, per germline (reference sequence). CDR3 region: CASSLASGGIDSPLHF. The CDR3 DNA follows: TGTGCCAGCAGCTTGGCCTCTGGGGGGATCGATTCACCCCTCCACTTT.

The CDR3 protein is CASLATPGTADTQYF. Written as DNA, the CDR3 is TGTGCCAGCCTGGCTACGCCAGGAACAGCAGATACGCAGTATTTT. This chain links TRBV6-1 with TRBJ2-3; D is unresolved. CDR3 size: 15 residues. Germline values: CDR1 MNHNS, CDR2 SASEGT. Trimming left V 8 bases short and J 4 bases short, with 19 bases between.

This clone has only one observation. This sequence joins TRBV11-2 and TRBJ2-5; D might be TRBD1 (6 bases). The CDR3 runs 15 residues. The V gene's germline CDR1 is SGHAT and CDR2 FQNNGV. Trimming took 3 bases from V and 2 from J, leaving 13 bases between them. CDR3 loop: CASSLGPTGQETQYF. The DNA for the CDR3 is TGTGCCAGCAGCTTGGGACCAACAGGGCAAGAGACCCAGTACTTC.

The chain has TRBV10-3 and TRBJ1-3; no clear D gene. Trimming stripped 3 bases from V and 8 bases from J, with 5 bases between. CDR3 length: 11 residues. Germline V gene sequence: CDR1 ENHRY, CDR2 SYGVKD. In DNA, the CDR3 is TGTGCCATCAGTGACTCCGACACCATATATTTT. Residues: CAISDSDTIYF.

The chain couples TRBV5-6 to TRBJ1-2; 7 bases are a match to TRBD1. The CDR3 is made up of 16 amino acids. V was clipped by 4 bases and J by 6 bases; unmatched bases: 15. CDR1 and CDR2 from the germline V gene are SGHDT and YYEEEE. The chain's CDR3 is CASSPGTVEREDGYTF. In nucleotides, the CDR3 is TGTGCCAGCAGCCCGGGGACAGTTGAGAGGGAAGATGGCTACACCTTC.

V gene TRBV30 combines with J gene TRBJ1-5, with 7 positions matching TRBD1. J lost 0 bases, V lost 5 bases, and 16 bases had no gene match. The CDR3 is 18 amino acids. Germline CDR1 is GTSNPN and CDR2 is SVGIG (reference sequence). DNA for the CDR3: TGTGCCTGGGAGGGGGGACGGGACAGCCGGTATAGCAATCAGCCCCAGCATTTT. Translated: CAWEGGRDSRYSNQPQHF.

This sequence joins TRBV9 and TRBJ1-2; D ambiguous. The V gene lost 2 bases and the J gene lost 2 bases, with 7 bases spanning the gap. The length of the CDR3 is 13 residues. CDR1 and CDR2 from the germline V gene are SGDLS and YYNGEE. The CDR3 region has the DNA TGTGCCAGCAGCGTGGAACAGAACTATGGCTACACCTTC. It encodes CASSVEQNYGYTF.

The J gene is TRBJ1-5, the V gene TRBV4-2; 9 bases match TRBD1. With 3 bases clipped from V and 4 bases from J, the junction kept 4 bases outside the gene matches. The CDR3 contains 15 residues. Germline V gene data show CDR1 as LGHNA and CDR2 as YNFKEQ. Here the CDR3 DNA reads TGTGCCAGCAGCCAGTGGGACAGGGAAAATCAGCCCCAGCATTTT. This encodes CASSQWDRENQPQHF.

The CDR3 here is CASSIDLRGTDTQYF. The CDR3 DNA follows: TGTGCCAGTAGTATAGATCTCCGGGGAACAGATACGCAGTATTTT. The chain uses TRBV19 and TRBJ2-3; D perhaps matches TRBD2 (5 bases). Germline V gene lookup returns CDR1 LNHDA and CDR2 SQIVND (reference sequence). V dropped 0 bases and J dropped 3 bases, with 10 bases sitting between them. This CDR3 is 15 amino acids long. Drawing the rest from reference TRBV19 and TRBJ2-3, the complete variable domain is DGGITQSPKYLFRKEGQNVTLSCEQNLNHDAMYWYRQDPGQGLRLIYYSQIVNDFQKGDIAEGYSVSREKKESFPLTVTSAQKNPTAFYLCASSIDLRGTDTQYFGPGTRLTVL.

The CDR3 DNA reads as TGTGCCAGCAGCACTGGACTAGCGGAGACCCAGTACTTC. As protein: CASSTGLAETQYF. The chain employs TRBV7-9 and TRBJ2-5; 9 nucleotides match TRBD2. V lost 5 bases to trimming and J lost 5 bases; unmatched junction nucleotides: 3. Germline V lookup: CDR1 SEHNR, CDR2 FQNEAQ (reference sequence). This CDR3 comprises 13 residues. The complete variable domain, with remaining parts taken from reference TRBV7-9 and TRBJ2-5, reads DTGVSQNPRHKITKRGQNVTFRCDPISEHNRLYWYRQTLGQGPEFLTYFQNEAQLEKSRLLSDRFSAERPKGSFSTLEIQRTEQGDSAMYLCASSTGLAETQYFGPGTRLLVL.

The rearrangement links TRBV11-2 to TRBJ1-1, with D maybe TRBD1 (6 bases). In germline, CDR1 is SGHAT, CDR2 FQNNGV. V lost 5 bases to trimming and J lost 5 bases, with 12 bases between them. CDR3 length: 13 amino acids. The CDR3 sequence is CASSAQGQTEAFF. DNA for the CDR3: TGTGCCAGCAGCGCCCAGGGGCAGACTGAAGCTTTCTTT. The whole variable domain, remainder taken from reference TRBV11-2 and TRBJ1-1, is EAGVAQSPRYKIIEKRQSVAFWCNPISGHATLYWYQQILGQGPKLLIQFQNNGVVDDSQLPKDRFSAERLKGVDSTLKIQPAKLEDSAVYLCASSAQGQTEAFFGQGTRLTVV.

The rearrangement uses TRBV5-6 and TRBJ2-3; 9 bases fit TRBD1. This CDR3 spans 14 amino acids. Germline CDR1 is SGHDT and CDR2 is YYEEEE. V was pared by 3 bases and J by 6 bases, with 5 bases of the junction left unmatched. CDR3 protein: CASSSGQGMDTQYF. The CDR3 coding sequence is TGTGCCAGCAGCTCGGGACAGGGAATGGATACGCAGTATTTT.

The rearrangement joins TRBV19 to TRBJ2-7, with 12 nucleotides matching TRBD1. The V segment lost 4 bases and the J segment 4 bases; nucleotides outside the gene matches: 2. The CDR3 is 14 residues long. Germline CDR1 reads LNHDA; CDR2 reads SQIVND (reference sequence). The CDR3 region has the DNA TGTGCCAGTAGTAAGGGACAGGGGGCGTACGAGCAGTACTTC. Translating it yields CASSKGQGAYEQYF.